This entry lists 26 T cell receptor beta chains sequenced from one sample in a study of shared clonotypes between healthy human individuals. As defined, naive CD8 cells were CD45RO-negative and positively selected for CCR7, with terminally differentiated effector memory CD45RA+ cells excluded. The repertoire was sequenced with immunoSEQ multiplex PCR; TCRdb's copy has only in-frame clones and lacks some. The sample records around 1,900,000 clones, about 94% being singletons. The sequencing sample was made of naive CD8+ T cells from PBMCs. The receptor source for this set is a man in his late teens or twenties in good health. Some clones in this sample may be carry-over from other donors' samples.

The CDR3 DNA reads TGTGCCACCAGGGACGAAGCTAACTATGGCTACACCTTC. It yields the protein CATRDEANYGYTF. The genes are TRBV7-9 and TRBJ1-2; TRBD1 is a possible D gene (5 bases). From germline, CDR1 is SEHNR and CDR2 FQNEAQ (reference sequence). V shed 10 bases and J shed 0 bases, with 12 bases lying between them. The CDR3 sequence is 13 residues long.

The genes are TRBV28 and TRBJ2-7, with D possibly TRBD1 on 6 matching bases. V lost 3 bases to trimming and J lost 5 bases, with 17 bases between them. The length of the CDR3 is 15 residues. Germline V gene sequence: CDR1 MDHEN, CDR2 SYDVKM. CDR3 bases: TGTGCCAGCAGTTTCTTAGGCAGGGGTGTCGACGAGCAGTACTTC. Its protein is CASSFLGRGVDEQYF.

The chain has TRBV28 and TRBJ1-2, with 8 bases lining up with TRBD1. The CDR3 has 18 amino acids. The V segment lost 2 bases and the J segment 8 bases; nucleotides outside the gene matches: 19. Germline V lookup: CDR1 MDHEN, CDR2 SYDVKM. Here the CDR3 reads CASSLQRTTGQGFYGYTF. CDR3 coding DNA: TGTGCCAGCAGTTTACAACGTACTACCGGACAGGGTTTCTACGGCTACACCTTC.

The rearrangement uses TRBV19 and TRBJ1-5; 10 bases line up with TRBD1. Germline CDR1 is LNHDA and CDR2 is SQIVND (reference sequence). The CDR3 has 15 residues. V gave up 3 bases and J gave up 7 bases; unmatched junction bases: 6. The CDR3 protein is CASSISGQGGQPQHF. The CDR3 DNA follows: TGTGCCAGTAGTATCTCTGGACAGGGGGGGCAGCCCCAGCATTTT.

Only one count was recorded for this clone. This chain uses TRBV19 with TRBJ1-2; D might be TRBD1 (5 bases). V lost 6 bases and J lost 4, with 33 bases in between. The CDR3 is 20 residues long. Germline V gives CDR1 LNHDA, CDR2 SQIVND (reference sequence). The CDR3 sequence: CASSPGVREGRGKNGYGYTF. As DNA, the CDR3 is TGTGCCAGTAGCCCCGGAGTGAGGGAAGGGAGGGGAAAAAACGGCTATGGCTACACCTTC.

The chain joins TRBV19 to TRBJ2-7, with 8 nucleotides matching TRBD2. V trimming: 5 bases; J trimming: 2 bases; junction bases outside the gene matches: 11. Germline values: CDR1 LNHDA, CDR2 SQIVND (reference sequence). The CDR3 loop spans 16 amino acids. CDR3 sequence reads: CASSLATSGGTYEQYF. CDR3 sequence (DNA): TGTGCCAGTAGTCTCGCCACTAGCGGTGGGACCTACGAGCAGTACTTC.

The gene calls are TRBV30 and TRBJ2-1; TRBD2 is a possible D gene (5 bases). The CDR3 is 16 residues long. Deletions cut 0 bases from V and 4 bases from J, with 16 bases between. Germline V gene sequence: CDR1 GTSNPN, CDR2 SVGIG (reference sequence). DNA for the CDR3: TGTGCCTGGAGTGTAAAGGGTGCGGGCCTTTACAATGAGCAGTTCTTC. Residues: CAWSVKGAGLYNEQFF.

The chain combines TRBV29-1 with TRBJ2-4; 8 positions agree with TRBD2. The CDR3 runs to 13 residues. From germline, CDR1 is SQVTM and CDR2 ANQGSEA. Trimming cost V 5 bases and J 9 bases; bases outside gene matches: 9. For the CDR3, the DNA is TGCAGCGTTAACAGCGGGAGTTCGGTCATTCAGTACTTC. Translation: CSVNSGSSVIQYF.

This chain links TRBV19 with TRBJ1-2, with D possibly TRBD1 on 5 matching bases. V was shortened by 3 bases and J by 1 base, with 12 bases between the two germline ends. The CDR3 is made up of 15 amino acids. CDR1 LNHDA and CDR2 SQIVND come from the germline V gene (reference sequence). The CDR3 protein is CASSIMAGNNYGYTF. The CDR3 DNA reads TGTGCCAGTAGTATTATGGCAGGGAATAACTATGGCTACACCTTC.

The chain employs TRBV11-1 and TRBJ2-3; D is unresolved. The V gene lost 5 bases and the J gene lost 4 bases, with 16 bases spanning the gap. The CDR3 runs 15 residues. Germline V lookup: CDR1 SGHAT, CDR2 FQDESV (reference sequence). In DNA, the CDR3 is TGTGCCAGCAGCGGCCAGGCTAGTCCGTCAGATACGCAGTATTTT. Residues: CASSGQASPSDTQYF.

The chain is built from TRBV5-1 and TRBJ2-7; D gene ambiguous. The V gene's germline CDR1 is SGHRS and CDR2 YFSETQ. Trimming shortened V by 2 bases and J by 2 bases, and 5 bases separated the two germline ends. The CDR3 length is 12 residues. This chain's CDR3 is CASSFNTYEQYF. The CDR3 DNA sequence: TGCGCCAGCAGCTTTAATACCTACGAGCAGTACTTC.

This clone was counted a single time. The CDR3, as DNA: TGTGCCAGCAGCGGACCGGGACAGGGAGAGACCCAGTACTTC. It yields the protein CASSGPGQGETQYF. J is TRBJ2-5 and V is TRBV9; TRBD1 matches at 9 bases. Per germline, CDR1 SGDLS and CDR2 YYNGEE. CDR3 length equals 14 residues. Unmatched junction bases numbered 4, after V lost 3 bases and J lost 4 bases. The whole variable domain, filled in from reference TRBV9 and TRBJ2-5, reads DSGVTQTPKHLITATGQRVTLRCSPRSGDLSVYWYQQSLDQGLQFLIQYYNGEERAKGNILERFSAQQFPDLHSELNLSSLELGDSALYFCASSGPGQGETQYFGPGTRLLVL.

As regards this clone: This sample also contains other DNA sequences that code for the same CDR3. This chain uses TRBV19 with TRBJ2-7; D might be TRBD2 (6 bases). The CDR3 totals 13 residues. Between the trimmed V and J ends, which lost 5 bases and 2 bases, there was a span of 10 bases. Germline V lookup: CDR1 LNHDA, CDR2 SQIVND (reference sequence). The CDR3 sequence: CASSSGLAYEQYF. DNA of the CDR3: TGTGCCAGTAGTTCGGGACTTGCCTACGAGCAGTACTTC.

V is TRBV5-1 and J is TRBJ1-1; D possibly corresponds to TRBD1 (6 bases). The CDR3 sequence is 16 residues long. V was cut by 0 bases and J by 1 base, with 13 bases left in between. The V gene's germline CDR1 is SGHRS and CDR2 YFSETQ. CDR3 protein: CASSLVWQGKNTEAFF. DNA of the CDR3: TGCGCCAGCAGCTTGGTCTGGCAGGGGAAGAACACTGAAGCTTTCTTT. Based on the CDR3 plus reference TRBV5-1 and TRBJ1-1, the full variable domain is KAGVTQTPRYLIKTRGQQVTLSCSPISGHRSVSWYQQTPGQGLQFLFEYFSETQRNKGNFPGRFSGRQFSNSRSEMNVSTLELGDSALYLCASSLVWQGKNTEAFFGQGTRLTVV.

The rearrangement links TRBV11-2 to TRBJ1-1, with TRBD1 as a possible D gene (5 bases). Germline V lookup: CDR1 SGHAT, CDR2 FQNNGV. The CDR3 has 15 amino acids. Trimming shortened V by 0 bases and J by 6 bases, and 14 bases separated the two germline ends. CDR3 in amino acids: CASSLDRRVNPEAFF. Written as DNA, the CDR3 is TGTGCCAGCAGCTTAGATCGCAGGGTTAATCCTGAAGCTTTCTTT.

The J gene is TRBJ1-1, the V gene TRBV11-3; no firm D call. The germline V and J ends were trimmed by 5 bases and 0 bases, with 7 bases remaining between them. The CDR3 covers 13 residues. The germline CDR1 and CDR2 sequences are SGHNT and YENEEA. CDR3 protein: CASSNQVNTEAFF. The CDR3, as DNA: TGTGCCAGCAGCAATCAGGTGAACACTGAAGCTTTCTTT.

The V gene is TRBV7-8, the J gene TRBJ2-7, with 8 bases identical to TRBD1. The CDR3 has 15 residues. V shed 5 bases, J shed 3 bases, and the junction held 9 bases outside the gene matches. Germline V gives CDR1 SGHVS, CDR2 FQNEAQ. The CDR3 DNA is TGTGCCAGCAGCGTGGCGACAGGGGTTGTCTACGAGCAGTACTTC. It specifies CASSVATGVVYEQYF. The whole variable domain, remainder taken from reference TRBV7-8 and TRBJ2-7, is GAGVSQSPRYKVAKRGQDVALRCDPISGHVSLFWYQQALGQGPEFLTYFQNEAQLDKSGLPSDRFFAERPEGSVSTLKIQRTQQEDSAVYLCASSVATGVVYEQYFGPGTRLTVT.

The rearrangement joins TRBV11-2 to TRBJ1-1, with D unclear. CDR1 SGHAT and CDR2 FQNNGV come from the germline V gene. The CDR3 sequence is 13 residues long. The germline V and J ends were trimmed by 0 bases and 1 base, with 3 bases remaining between them. The CDR3 sequence: CASSLDGNTEAFF. The CDR3 nucleotides are TGTGCCAGCAGCTTAGACGGGAACACTGAAGCTTTCTTT.

The chain couples TRBV28 to TRBJ2-5, with TRBD2 matching 9 bases. Germline values: CDR1 MDHEN, CDR2 SYDVKM. This CDR3 contains 21 residues. V gave up 2 bases and J gave up 0 bases; unmatched junction bases: 19. DNA for the CDR3: TGTGCCAGCAGTTTAGTAAGGTTGTGGCTAGCGGGGCCCAAAAACCAAGAGACCCAGTACTTC. This translates into CASSLVRLWLAGPKNQETQYF.

V is TRBV28 and J is TRBJ2-7; the match to TRBD2 covers 11 bases. The germline V gene encodes CDR1 MDHEN and CDR2 SYDVKM. The V and J ends lost 4 bases and 5 bases, in that order; junction bases with no gene match: 7. The CDR3 contains 15 residues. CDR3 coding DNA: TGTGCCAGCAGTTCCCTACTAGCGGGAGAGGACGAGCAGTACTTC. As protein: CASSSLLAGEDEQYF.

This chain links TRBV6-5 with TRBJ1-2; D unresolved. Trimming pared 0 bases from V and 2 bases from J, leaving 10 bases between. The CDR3 extends over 15 amino acids. Germline V gene lookup returns CDR1 MNHEY and CDR2 SVGAGI. CDR3 in amino acids: CASSYSSAANYGYTF. CDR3 DNA sequence: TGTGCCAGCAGTTACTCATCAGCCGCCAACTATGGCTACACCTTC.

The rearrangement joins TRBV2 to TRBJ1-1; D uncertain. The CDR3 is 13 residues long. Germline values: CDR1 SNHLY, CDR2 FYNNEI. The V and J ends lost 4 bases and 5 bases respectively, with 11 bases between them. CDR3 coding DNA: TGTGCCAGCAGTGTCGGTAAGCGGACTGAAGCTTTCTTT. Amino acid sequence: CASSVGKRTEAFF.

About this clone: This CDR3 is also generated by other DNA sequences in the sample. The V call is TRBV7-9, the J call TRBJ2-7; 7 bases are shared with TRBD1. V lost 5 bases to trimming and J lost 5 bases; unmatched junction nucleotides: 6. The CDR3 is made up of 13 amino acids. Germline assignment: CDR1 SEHNR and CDR2 FQNEAQ (reference sequence). The CDR3 spells CASSRDRANEQYF. CDR3 in DNA: TGTGCCAGCAGCCGAGACAGGGCCAACGAGCAGTACTTC.

J is TRBJ2-7 and V is TRBV7-6, with D tentatively TRBD2 (6 bases). This CDR3 region has 13 residues. The V end was cut by 1 base, the J end by 7 bases, with 11 bases between. From germline, CDR1 is SGHVS and CDR2 FNYEAQ. In DNA form, the CDR3 reads TGTGCCAGCAGCTTAGTGGTTGGAGGGGAGCAGTACTTC. Protein product: CASSLVVGGEQYF.

The CDR3 loop reads CASSFFDPSLYSTEAFF. The CDR3 DNA is TGCGCCAGCAGCTTTTTTGATCCCTCCTTATATTCTACTGAAGCTTTCTTT. V and J are TRBV5-1 and TRBJ1-1, with D hard to call. The CDR3 totals 17 residues. CDR1 and CDR2 from the germline V gene are SGHRS and YFSETQ. V lost 2 bases to trimming and J lost 5 bases, with 22 bases between them. Based on the CDR3 plus reference TRBV5-1 and TRBJ1-1, the full variable domain is KAGVTQTPRYLIKTRGQQVTLSCSPISGHRSVSWYQQTPGQGLQFLFEYFSETQRNKGNFPGRFSGRQFSNSRSEMNVSTLELGDSALYLCASSFFDPSLYSTEAFFGQGTRLTVV.

The chain couples TRBV28 to TRBJ2-4; the match to TRBD1 covers 9 bases. The CDR3 runs to 16 residues. J lost 0 bases, V lost 5 bases, and 5 bases had no gene match. CDR1 is MDHEN and CDR2 is SYDVKM in the germline V gene. This CDR3 reads CASSHDRGIAKNIQYF. CDR3 nucleotide sequence: TGTGCCAGCAGTCACGACAGGGGGATAGCCAAAAACATTCAGTACTTC.